The present T cell receptor (beta chain) was sequenced within a study of response to subunit inactivated influenza vaccine. Study results and caveats: Each seasonal influenza vaccination, the authors suggested, recruits few new T cells.

TCRdb re-derived calls from the RT-PCR reads in MiXCR, one entry per CDR3 protein. The sample carries about half a million distinct CDR3 sequences, 25% recorded once. Regarding this clonotype: What it binds is not known.

J gave up 4 bases and V 6 bases, and 12 bases lay outside the gene matches. This CDR3 region has 15 residues. Germline values: CDR1 DFQATT, CDR2 SNEGSKA (reference sequence). The rearrangement links TRBV20-1 to TRBJ2-5; TRBD1 aligns across 9 bases. This clonotype was obtained from a man aged 50-60 years who received an inactivated influenza vaccine. The material was CD4+ T cells sorted from PBMCs, obtained less than 6 days after vaccination. CDR3 amino acids: CSAAAGTGLPETQYF. DNA for the CDR3: TGCAGTGCGGCGGCTGGGACAGGGTTGCCAGAGACCCAGTACTTC.